The 24 T cell receptor beta chains in this list originate from one sample, sequenced in a study of radiotherapy plus CTLA-4 blockade in lung cancer. Assay used: immunoSEQ multiplex PCR; TCRdb lists only in-frame clones, some missing. The sample records fewer than 100,000 clones, roughly four fifths being singletons. Sample: peripheral blood, taken from a patient treated with radiotherapy plus ipilimumab. All receptors come from a human donor with non-small cell lung cancer who had stable disease on radiotherapy plus ipilimumab.

The chain is built from TRBV11-2 and TRBJ1-3, with D maybe TRBD1 (5 bases). This CDR3 is built from 13 residues. From germline, CDR1 is SGHAT and CDR2 FQNNGV. V was cut by 8 bases and J by 4 bases, with 12 bases left in between. The CDR3 spells CASLGAGGNTIYF. The CDR3 nucleotides are TGTGCCAGCCTTGGGGCAGGGGGAAACACCATATATTTT.

The CDR3 DNA is TGTGCCAGCAGCCAAGACAACGGCGGGAGGGCCACAGATACGCAGTATTTT. Translated: CASSQDNGGRATDTQYF. This chain connects TRBV4-2 to TRBJ2-3; 9 nucleotides agree with TRBD2. The V gene end was trimmed by 0 bases and the J gene end by 2 bases; junction bases not matched to a gene: 6. Looked up from germline, CDR1 is LGHNA and CDR2 is YNFKEQ. The CDR3 has 17 amino acids.

In DNA form, the CDR3 reads TGTGCCAGCAGCTCCCCTAGACAGGGCGGAACTGAAGCTTTCTTT. Translating it yields CASSSPRQGGTEAFF. The rearrangement links TRBV5-6 to TRBJ1-1; 7 bases fit TRBD1. This CDR3 spans 15 amino acids. J lost 5 bases, V lost 3 bases, and 10 bases had no gene match. Germline V gene sequence: CDR1 SGHDT, CDR2 YYEEEE.

V usage is TRBV5-5 and J usage is TRBJ1-6; TRBD1 agrees at 8 bases. The V gene's germline CDR1 is SGHKS and CDR2 YYEKEE (reference sequence). J lost 7 bases, V lost 0 bases, and 6 bases had no gene match. The CDR3 has 16 amino acids. CDR3 amino acids: CASSLGQGWNNSPLHF. CDR3 DNA: TGTGCCAGCAGCTTGGGACAGGGGTGGAACAATTCACCCCTCCACTTT.

This rearrangement joins TRBV27 to TRBJ1-1; tentatively, D is TRBD1 (6 bases). The CDR3 is 14 residues long. Germline values: CDR1 MNHEY, CDR2 SMNVEV (reference sequence). Trimming pared 3 bases from V and 1 base from J, leaving 9 bases between. The CDR3 is CASSFSDRNTEAFF. In DNA form, the CDR3 reads TGTGCCAGCAGTTTCTCGGACAGGAACACTGAAGCTTTCTTT.

This rearrangement joins TRBV9 to TRBJ1-6; TRBD1 matches at 9 bases. The CDR3 covers 16 residues. Germline loops: CDR1 SGDLS, CDR2 YYNGEE. V shed 3 bases, J shed 7 bases, and the junction held 8 bases outside the gene matches. As DNA, the CDR3 is TGTGCCAGCAGCGAGCTACAGGGGGCACAGAATTCACCCCTCCACTTT. Residues: CASSELQGAQNSPLHF.

This clone was seen once. This sequence joins TRBV15 and TRBJ1-6; TRBD1 matches 9 bases. The CDR3 contains 15 residues. Trimming removed 3 bases from V and 7 bases from J; junction bases left unmatched: 4. The germline V gene has CDR1 LNHNV and CDR2 YYDKDF (reference sequence). In DNA form, the CDR3 reads TGTGCCACCAGCAGTGAGGACAGGGGAAATTCACCCCTCCACTTT. Translation: CATSSEDRGNSPLHF.

This clone has just one count. The chain uses TRBV6-1 and TRBJ1-3; weak D call: TRBD1 (5 bases). Between the trimmed V and J ends, which lost 7 bases and 0 bases, there was a span of 13 bases. The CDR3 has 15 residues. CDR1 is MNHNS, CDR2 SASEGT, per germline. The CDR3 nucleotides are TGTGCCAGCACCTTGGGACCGAACTCTGGAAACACCATATATTTT. Translated, it gives CASTLGPNSGNTIYF.

The chain couples TRBV15 to TRBJ2-5; the D gene is possibly TRBD2 (5 bases). This CDR3 spans 14 amino acids. Germline values: CDR1 LNHNV, CDR2 YYDKDF (reference sequence). Trimming shortened V by 0 bases and J by 5 bases, and 10 bases separated the two germline ends. The CDR3 sequence is CATSRELEEETQYF. CDR3 sequence (DNA): TGTGCCACCAGCAGAGAACTAGAGGAGGAGACCCAGTACTTC.

This chain uses TRBV11-2 with TRBJ1-2, with 7 positions matching TRBD1. The CDR3 has 16 amino acids. CDR1 is SGHAT, CDR2 FQNNGV, per germline. The trim removed 5 bases at V and 0 bases at J, leaving 9 bases unmatched. The CDR3 loop reads CASSPRTGGTNYGYTF. The CDR3 bases are TGTGCCAGCAGCCCTCGGACAGGCGGAACTAACTATGGCTACACCTTC.

This clone appeared once. The genes are TRBV4-2 and TRBJ2-5; 7 bases agree with TRBD1. J lost 0 bases, V lost 0 bases, and 19 bases had no gene match. The length of the CDR3 is 21 residues. Germline V gives CDR1 LGHNA, CDR2 YNFKEQ. The CDR3 region has the DNA TGTGCCAGCAGCCAAGATAAAGCCGGGACAGCTACTACTAAGTACCAAGAGACCCAGTACTTC. Translating gives CASSQDKAGTATTKYQETQYF.

V usage is TRBV6-1 and J usage is TRBJ2-5, with a tentative D call TRBD2 (6 bases). Matching the DNA end better, TRBJ2-7 makes the J call doubtful. CDR1 is MNHNS and CDR2 is SASEGT in the germline V gene. The length of the CDR3 is 14 residues. CDR3 amino acids: CASILGGTVYEQYF. The CDR3 coding sequence is TGTGCCAGCATACTTGGCGGGACGGTCTACGAGCAGTACTTC.

The chain uses TRBV5-6 and TRBJ1-5; TRBD1 aligns across 9 bases. V lost 0 bases, J lost 7 bases, and 11 bases stayed unmatched. From germline, CDR1 is SGHDT and CDR2 YYEEEE. The CDR3 sequence is 17 residues long. The DNA of the CDR3 is TGTGCCAGCAGCTTGGGGTCACCGGGACAGGGTTTGCAGCCCCAGCATTTT. Translation: CASSLGSPGQGLQPQHF.

The genes are TRBV28 and TRBJ1-6; tentative D call: TRBD1 (6 bases). The ends were cut back, 8 bases at V and 7 bases at J, with 12 bases in the middle. Germline assignment: CDR1 MDHEN and CDR2 SYDVKM. This CDR3 comprises 13 residues. CDR3 coding DNA: TGTGCCAGCGATCCAGGGGCAAATTCACCCCTCCACTTT. Protein product: CASDPGANSPLHF.

The V gene is TRBV7-8, the J gene TRBJ1-2, with a tentative D call TRBD1 (6 bases). CDR3 length equals 14 residues. With 2 bases removed from V and 7 bases from J, the gap between germline ends came to 14 bases. Germline values: CDR1 SGHVS, CDR2 FQNEAQ. The CDR3 protein is CASSLSGEESGYTF. DNA for the CDR3: TGTGCCAGCAGCTTATCAGGGGAAGAGTCTGGCTACACCTTC.

This chain uses TRBV2 with TRBJ1-4; weak D call: TRBD1 (6 bases). CDR1 is SNHLY and CDR2 is FYNNEI in the germline V gene. Trimming cost V 6 bases and J 5 bases, with 13 bases left between them. The CDR3 covers 14 residues. This chain's CDR3 is CASRGDTRNEKLFF. The CDR3 bases are TGTGCCAGCAGAGGGGACACTAGAAATGAAAAACTGTTTTTT.

CDR3 in amino acids: CASSLGSTGLAGVAFQFF. The CDR3 nucleotides are TGTGCCAGCAGCTTGGGATCTACGGGACTAGCGGGAGTGGCTTTCCAGTTCTTC. The genes are TRBV5-4 and TRBJ2-1, with TRBD2 matching over 14 bases. CDR3 size: 18 residues. The germline CDR1 and CDR2 sequences are SGHNT and YYREEE (reference sequence). V lost 0 bases and J lost 13; bases outside the gene matches: 15.

This sequence joins TRBV9 and TRBJ1-3; D is undetermined. Germline CDR1 reads SGDLS; CDR2 reads YYNGEE. The CDR3 has 15 residues. Trimming shortened V by 0 bases and J by 3 bases, and 10 bases separated the two germline ends. CDR3 residues: CASSVGETLGNTIYF. The DNA for the CDR3 is TGTGCCAGCAGCGTAGGGGAGACACTTGGAAACACCATATATTTT.

J is TRBJ1-5 and V is TRBV19, with D perhaps TRBD1 (5 bases). The CDR3 is made up of 14 amino acids. CDR1 and CDR2 (germline): LNHDA, SQIVND (reference sequence). The V end lost 4 bases, the J end lost 10 bases, and 17 bases lay between the germline ends. The CDR3 DNA follows: TGTGCCAGTAGTACCGGGACTGGTAAGTCTCCCCAGCATTTT. It yields the protein CASSTGTGKSPQHF.

The V call is TRBV7-3, the J call TRBJ2-3, with TRBD1 matching over 8 bases. CDR3 length: 15 amino acids. V shed 3 bases and J 2 bases; nucleotides not matched to a gene: 4. Germline lookup yields CDR1 SGHTA and CDR2 FQGTGA. CDR3 coding DNA: TGTGCCAGCAGCTTTCGGCAGGGGGCCACAGATACGCAGTATTTT. This sequence encodes CASSFRQGATDTQYF.

The chain employs TRBV5-4 and TRBJ1-4, with a tentative D call TRBD1 (5 bases). Germline V gives CDR1 SGHNT, CDR2 YYREEE (reference sequence). V was pared by 1 base and J by 8 bases, with 15 bases between. The CDR3 sequence is 15 residues long. The CDR3 loop is CASSLRGAQGEKLFF. In DNA form, the CDR3 reads TGTGCCAGCAGCTTGAGAGGGGCCCAGGGCGAAAAACTGTTTTTT. The whole variable domain, filled in from reference TRBV5-4 and TRBJ1-4, reads ETGVTQSPTHLIKTRGQQVTLRCSSQSGHNTVSWYQQALGQGPQFIFQYYREEENGRGNFPPRFSGLQFPNYSSELNVNALELDDSALYLCASSLRGAQGEKLFFGSGTQLSVL.

The rearrangement links TRBV19 to TRBJ2-3; 8 bases line up with TRBD1. Germline V gene data show CDR1 as LNHDA and CDR2 as SQIVND (reference sequence). V lost 5 bases, J lost 3 bases, and 4 bases stayed unmatched. The length of the CDR3 is 14 residues. CDR3 sequence (DNA): TGTGCCAGTAGTTTCAGGGGGCGAACAGATACGCAGTATTTT. Amino acids: CASSFRGRTDTQYF.

This chain uses TRBV5-1 with TRBJ2-1; tentatively, D is TRBD2 (6 bases). Germline V CDR1 and CDR2: SGHRS, YFSETQ. The CDR3 totals 14 residues. Trimming pared 4 bases from V and 7 bases from J, leaving 15 bases between. The CDR3 loop reads CASSRELAKNEQFF. The CDR3 coding sequence is TGCGCCAGCAGCCGCGAACTAGCTAAAAATGAGCAGTTCTTC.

The chain employs TRBV5-4 and TRBJ2-5; D is unresolved. The closer fit of TRBJ2-7 to the DNA end suggests the J call may be wrong. In germline, CDR1 is SGHNT, CDR2 YYREEE (reference sequence). The CDR3 has 13 amino acids. In nucleotides, the CDR3 is TGTGCCAGCAGCTTGTCCGCACTCAGCGAGCAGTACTTC. Protein: CASSLSALSEQYF.